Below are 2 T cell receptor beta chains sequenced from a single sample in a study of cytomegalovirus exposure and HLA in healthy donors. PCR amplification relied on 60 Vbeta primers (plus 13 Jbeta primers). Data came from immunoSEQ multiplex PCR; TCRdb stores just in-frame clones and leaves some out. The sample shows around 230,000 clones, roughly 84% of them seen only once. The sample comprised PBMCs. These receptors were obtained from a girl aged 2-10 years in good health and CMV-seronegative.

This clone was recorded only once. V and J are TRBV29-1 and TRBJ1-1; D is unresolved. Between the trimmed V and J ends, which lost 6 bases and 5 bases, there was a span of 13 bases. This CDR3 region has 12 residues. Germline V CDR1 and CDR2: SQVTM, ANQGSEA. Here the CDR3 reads CSVPGRRTEAFF. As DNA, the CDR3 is TGCAGCGTCCCGGGTCGGCGGACTGAAGCTTTCTTT.

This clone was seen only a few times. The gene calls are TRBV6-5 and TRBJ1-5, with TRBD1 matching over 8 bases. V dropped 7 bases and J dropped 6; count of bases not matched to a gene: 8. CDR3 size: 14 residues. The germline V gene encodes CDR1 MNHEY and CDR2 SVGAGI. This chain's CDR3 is CASTTDRGGQPQHF. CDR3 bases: TGTGCCAGCACTACCGACAGGGGAGGTCAGCCCCAGCATTTT.